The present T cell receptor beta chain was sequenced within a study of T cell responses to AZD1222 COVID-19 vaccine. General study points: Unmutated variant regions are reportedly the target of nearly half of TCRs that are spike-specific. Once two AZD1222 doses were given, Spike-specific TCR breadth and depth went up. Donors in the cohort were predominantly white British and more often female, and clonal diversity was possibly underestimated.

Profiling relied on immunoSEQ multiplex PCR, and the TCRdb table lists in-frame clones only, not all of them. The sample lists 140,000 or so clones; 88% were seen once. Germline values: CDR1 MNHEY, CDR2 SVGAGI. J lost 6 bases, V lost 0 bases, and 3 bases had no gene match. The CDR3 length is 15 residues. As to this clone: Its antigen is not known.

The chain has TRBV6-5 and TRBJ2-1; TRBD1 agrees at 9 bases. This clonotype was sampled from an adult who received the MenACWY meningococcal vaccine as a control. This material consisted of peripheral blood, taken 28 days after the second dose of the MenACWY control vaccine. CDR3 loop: CASSYSGTGINEQFF. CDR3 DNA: TGTGCCAGCAGTTACTCGGGGACAGGGATCAATGAGCAGTTCTTC.